This TCR beta chain was found in a study of blood T cell repertoires in COVID-19. For the study at large: COVID-19 samples, acute and convalescent, were from the United States, Italy and Spain. In each case, the material was cDNA or gDNA derived from T cells, B-cell-depleted T cells, or PBMCs.

In the authors' workflow: From reference gene primer amplification, estimates of nucleated cell counts were derived. The protocol was immunoSEQ multiplex PCR, while the TCRdb copy is restricted to in-frame clones and leaves out a portion. From that table come the V and J calls and clone size; the DNA was used to work out D and trimming. The data hold some 180,000 clones, with 70% to 90% observed a single time. After removal of 4 bases from V and 10 bases from J, the junction contained 5 bases not matched to a gene. Germline V gene sequence: CDR1 LGHDT, CDR2 YNNKEL (reference sequence). The CDR3 runs 14 residues.

J is TRBJ1-6 and V is TRBV3-1 (or the pseudogene TRBV3-2); 9 bases align to TRBD1. The sequencing sample was made of peripheral blood. The clonotype was recovered from a man in his 60s with active or convalescent COVID-19. The CDR3 region has the DNA TGTGCCAGCAGCCCTGGACAGGGGCACTCACCCCTCCACTTT. This gives the protein CASSPGQGHSPLHF.